This TCR beta chain is from a study of read filtering for tumor transcriptome and immune sequencing. On the study more broadly: Eight or nine patients were R-ISS I, about 16 were R-ISS II, 6 or 7 were R-ISS III. Overall study findings and caveats: Even smaller IR-seq throughput identified most shared clonotypes.

This clonotype has just a few counts. Its antigen is undetermined. Germline V CDR1 and CDR2: SGHAT, FQNNGV. The CDR3 has 14 residues. Trimming pared 3 bases from V and 5 bases from J, leaving 13 bases between. This library used about 360 ng RNA and molecular barcoded adaptors spanning alpha/delta and beta/gamma chains. MiXCR was run by TCRdb on the reads, yielding one entry per CDR3 protein. The profile shows more than 45,000 distinct CDR3 sequences, approximately 13% of them singletons. V usage is TRBV11-2 and J usage is TRBJ1-1; D is undetermined. This TCR was recovered from a donor aged 40 or over with multiple myeloma. The sequencing input was a population of CD138-negative cells sorted from bone marrow. CDR3 coding DNA: TGTGCCAGCAGCTTGACACCCCTGGGGACTGAAGCTTTCTTT. Translated: CASSLTPLGTEAFF.